A single T cell receptor beta chain is shown here with its context. Its antigen remains unknown. Sequencing was performed with immunoSEQ multiplex PCR; in TCRdb, only in-frame clones are kept and a portion is missing. The data show fewer than 400,000 clones, approximately 85% seen once. These data come from a study of cytomegalovirus exposure and HLA in healthy donors. Study observations and caveats: Using the classifier, cytomegalovirus status was reportedly diagnosed with high specificity and sensitivity. The tendency of first-cohort TCR clusters to co-occur in the approximately 120 validation repertoires was identified by a subsequent analysis.

The junction had 8 bases not matched to a gene; V was cut back by 4 bases and J by 7 bases. Germline CDR1 and CDR2: SGHRS and YFSETQ. The CDR3 has 15 amino acids. The V and J genes are TRBV5-1 and TRBJ1-2; 12 nucleotides agree with TRBD1. The material sequenced was PBMCs. The clonotype originates from a man aged 25-45 years in good health and CMV-seronegative. The CDR3 bases are TGCGCCAGCAGCCACGGGACAGGGGGCGCGGGTGGCTACACCTTC. This codes for CASSHGTGGAGGYTF. The full variable domain, with the rest looked up from reference TRBV5-1 and TRBJ1-2, is KAGVTQTPRYLIKTRGQQVTLSCSPISGHRSVSWYQQTPGQGLQFLFEYFSETQRNKGNFPGRFSGRQFSNSRSEMNVSTLELGDSALYLCASSHGTGGAGGYTFGSGTRLTVV.